Presented here are 26 T cell receptor beta chains from one specimen sequenced in a study of technical replicates of blood from a few donors (dated by TCRdb to about 2017). Receptors were amplified or captured by the immunoSEQ multiplex PCR assay. This is the immuneACCESS table as TCRdb keeps it, with only in-frame sequences that have V and J called. A part of the clones is gone; compared with another copy, unresolved V genes explain less than half, and the rest is unexplained. Present in this sample are more than 65,000 clones, 85% to 95% of which were seen just once. Of the sample, 0.25% is held by the ten largest clones. Sequenced: T cells isolated from PBMCs. Every receptor here comes from a human donor in good health.

This clone was observed a single time. The CDR3 loop is CSVSVGGSNQPQHF. CDR3 nucleotide sequence: TGCAGCGTTAGTGTCGGGGGGAGCAATCAGCCCCAGCATTTT. The chain couples TRBV29-1 to TRBJ1-5; TRBD1 is a possible D gene (5 bases). The V end was cut by 5 bases, the J end by 1 base, with 12 bases between. Germline lookup yields CDR1 SQVTM and CDR2 ANQGSEA. The CDR3 runs 14 residues.

This chain links TRBV19 with TRBJ2-7; possibly TRBD2 for D (6 bases). The V gene's germline CDR1 is LNHDA and CDR2 SQIVND (reference sequence). V shed 1 base and J shed 6 bases, with 13 bases lying between them. The CDR3 runs to 14 residues. The CDR3 DNA reads TGTGCCAGTAGTATAGGTAGGGACTGGGGCGAGCAGTACTTC. As protein: CASSIGRDWGEQYF.

In DNA form, the CDR3 reads TGTGCCAGCAGCTCGACTAGCGGAGAGCAGTACTTC. It encodes CASSSTSGEQYF. The chain joins TRBV5-4 to TRBJ2-7; 9 bases match TRBD2. The CDR3 sequence is 12 residues long. Germline loops: CDR1 SGHNT, CDR2 YYREEE (reference sequence). Trimming removed 3 bases from V and 7 bases from J; junction bases left unmatched: 2.

This clone was observed a few times. V is TRBV4-2 and J is TRBJ1-2; no clear D gene. This CDR3 has 12 amino acids. Germline loops: CDR1 LGHNA, CDR2 YNFKEQ. Trimming cost V 5 bases and J 5 bases, with 9 bases left between them. DNA for the CDR3: TGTGCCAGCAGCTCGGAGAATTATGGCTACACCTTC. Protein sequence: CASSSENYGYTF.

The V gene is TRBV2, the J gene TRBJ2-1, with a tentative D call TRBD2 (6 bases). Per germline, CDR1 SNHLY and CDR2 FYNNEI. The V gene lost 6 bases and the J gene lost 1 base, with 16 bases spanning the gap. The CDR3 runs to 16 residues. In DNA form, the CDR3 reads TGTGCCAGCAGCGGCCAAGGTGGAGGGTCCTACAATGAGCAGTTCTTC. Its protein product is CASSGQGGGSYNEQFF.

The genes are TRBV29-1 and TRBJ2-7, with D perhaps TRBD1 (5 bases). This CDR3 has 12 residues. The ends were cut back, 2 bases at V and 6 bases at J, with 11 bases in the middle. Germline assignment: CDR1 SQVTM and CDR2 ANQGSEA. The CDR3 here is CSVEKQVGEQYF. CDR3 bases: TGCAGCGTTGAAAAACAGGTCGGCGAGCAGTACTTC.

The table lists this clone with a count of one. The CDR3 region is CASRVLADHYNEQFF. The CDR3 DNA reads TGTGCCAGCAGGGTCCTAGCGGACCACTACAATGAGCAGTTCTTC. The chain joins TRBV27 to TRBJ2-1; 7 bases line up with TRBD2. The germline V gene encodes CDR1 MNHEY and CDR2 SMNVEV (reference sequence). There are 15 residues in the CDR3. After removal of 6 bases from V and 3 bases from J, the junction contained 8 bases not matched to a gene.

The V gene is TRBV7-9, the J gene TRBJ2-7; D is undetermined. The CDR3 loop spans 13 amino acids. V was cut by 0 bases and J by 0 bases, with 3 bases left in between. Germline lookup yields CDR1 SEHNR and CDR2 FQNEAQ (reference sequence). CDR3 DNA sequence: TGTGCCAGCAGCTTAGCCGGCTCCTACGAGCAGTACTTC. Its protein product is CASSLAGSYEQYF.

This chain joins TRBV2 and TRBJ1-2; possible D gene TRBD1, 5 bases. CDR3 size: 13 residues. From germline, CDR1 is SNHLY and CDR2 FYNNEI. V was clipped by 0 bases and J by 12 bases, with 14 bases between them. CDR3 region: CASSEAPTGHNTF. The CDR3 nucleotides are TGTGCCAGCAGTGAAGCGCCAACAGGACACAACACCTTC.

This clone was seen a single time. This rearrangement joins TRBV2 to TRBJ2-7, with TRBD1 matching 8 bases. Germline loops: CDR1 SNHLY, CDR2 FYNNEI. The CDR3 contains 15 residues. After removal of 4 bases from V and 5 bases from J, the junction contained 10 bases not matched to a gene. This CDR3 is CASSGQGAGLNEQYF. The CDR3 DNA sequence: TGTGCCAGCAGTGGGCAGGGGGCCGGTCTCAACGAGCAGTACTTC. The whole variable domain, filled in from reference TRBV2 and TRBJ2-7, reads EPEVTQTPSHQVTQMGQEVILRCVPISNHLYFYWYRQILGQKVEFLVSFYNNEISEKSEIFDDQFSVERPDGSNFTLKIRSTKLEDSAMYFCASSGQGAGLNEQYFGPGTRLTVT.

V gene TRBV29-1 combines with J gene TRBJ2-7; D not resolved. The CDR3 totals 13 residues. The germline CDR1 and CDR2 sequences are SQVTM and ANQGSEA. Trimming left V 1 base short and J 5 bases short, with 12 bases between. CDR3 nucleotides: TGCAGCGTTGAAGTGGCGGTAGGCCACGAGCAGTACTTC. It yields the protein CSVEVAVGHEQYF.

The chain has TRBV5-1 and TRBJ2-7, with 7 bases identical to TRBD2. This CDR3 region has 13 residues. The V segment lost 0 bases and the J segment 4 bases; nucleotides outside the gene matches: 1. The germline gives CDR1 SGHRS, CDR2 YFSETQ. CDR3 in amino acids: CASSLGEGYEQYF. The CDR3 bases are TGCGCCAGCAGCTTGGGGGAGGGGTACGAGCAGTACTTC.

The chain uses TRBV5-6 and TRBJ2-1; 7 bases match TRBD2. This CDR3 contains 16 residues. V shed 0 bases, J shed 12 bases, and the junction held 15 bases outside the gene matches. From germline, CDR1 is SGHDT and CDR2 YYEEEE. DNA for the CDR3: TGTGCCAGCAGCTTGGGAAGCGGGGTGCGGTGGTCGGGGCAGTTCTTC. It translates to CASSLGSGVRWSGQFF.

CDR3 in amino acids: CASSPPLSSGANVLTF. The CDR3 DNA follows: TGTGCCAGTAGCCCCCCACTAAGCTCTGGGGCCAACGTCCTGACTTTC. The chain links TRBV19 to TRBJ2-6; no definite D call. The V gene lost 6 bases and the J gene lost 0 bases, with 12 bases spanning the gap. Looked up from germline, CDR1 is LNHDA and CDR2 is SQIVND (reference sequence). The CDR3 loop spans 16 amino acids.

The chain has TRBV7-6 and TRBJ1-2; TRBD1 is a possible D gene (5 bases). Trimming took 5 bases from V and 1 from J, leaving 14 bases between them. This CDR3 is 15 amino acids long. The germline V gene has CDR1 SGHVS and CDR2 FNYEAQ. The CDR3 nucleotides are TGTGCCAGCAGCCCCGTATCGGGGGGTAACTATGGCTACACCTTC. It encodes CASSPVSGGNYGYTF.

The chain is built from TRBV15 and TRBJ2-3; the D is unclear. The CDR3 length is 17 residues. CDR1 and CDR2 (germline): LNHNV, YYDKDF (reference sequence). V gave up 4 bases and J gave up 2 bases, with 19 bases separating them. In DNA form, the CDR3 reads TGTGCCACCAGCACGGCTACCGACACCTTCCCCACAGATACGCAGTATTTT. It translates to CATSTATDTFPTDTQYF.

V is TRBV28 and J is TRBJ1-2; D perhaps matches TRBD1 (6 bases). Per the germline V gene, CDR1 is MDHEN and CDR2 is SYDVKM. The V and J ends lost 5 bases and 2 bases respectively, with 15 bases between them. The CDR3 is made up of 15 amino acids. CDR3 coding DNA: TGTGCCAGCAGTCCTCCCGGGCAGGGGAACTATGGCTACACCTTC. Translation: CASSPPGQGNYGYTF.

Points on this clone: One end of the junction fails to match germline, which may point to a read error. The rearrangement joins TRBV4-2 to TRBJ2-7, with 13 bases lining up with TRBD2. Germline V gives CDR1 LGHNA, CDR2 YNFKEQ. The CDR3 contains 14 residues. CDR3 amino acids: CASSQETSGGPPKF. Here the CDR3 DNA reads TGTGCCAGCAGCCAAGAGACTAGCGGGGGGCCCCCAAAGTTC.

The chain carries TRBV6-4 and TRBJ1-1; 10 nucleotides line up with TRBD1. From germline, CDR1 is MRHNA and CDR2 SNTAGT. With V trimmed by 6 bases and J by 3 bases, 4 bases remained unmatched. The CDR3 covers 14 residues. The CDR3 sequence: CASSRDRGYTEAFF. In nucleotides, the CDR3 is TGTGCCAGCAGCAGGGACAGGGGTTACACTGAAGCTTTCTTT.

The genes are TRBV7-9 and TRBJ1-6; D is undetermined. Germline V gene data show CDR1 as SEHNR and CDR2 as FQNEAQ (reference sequence). The CDR3 sequence is 14 residues long. V lost 2 bases, J lost 5 bases, and 7 bases lay in between. Written as DNA, the CDR3 is TGTGCCAGCAGCTTATCACTCGATAATTCACCCCTCCACTTT. Its translation: CASSLSLDNSPLHF.

The chain employs TRBV2 and TRBJ1-1; 9 bases line up with TRBD1. Trimming took 6 bases from V and 7 from J; bases not matched to a gene: 12. The CDR3 loop spans 15 amino acids. CDR1 and CDR2 from the germline V gene are SNHLY and FYNNEI. The CDR3 region is CASREPRDRVIEAFF. DNA for the CDR3: TGTGCCAGCAGGGAACCCCGGGACAGGGTCATTGAAGCTTTCTTT.

The chain joins TRBV10-3 to TRBJ2-1; 9 nucleotides agree with TRBD2. Germline values: CDR1 ENHRY, CDR2 SYGVKD. The CDR3 length is 14 residues. J was trimmed by 5 bases and V by 4 bases; bases with no gene match: 3. The CDR3 spells CAISGGRANNEQFF. In DNA, the CDR3 is TGTGCCATCAGTGGCGGGAGGGCCAACAATGAGCAGTTCTTC.

The V call is TRBV2, the J call TRBJ2-7, with D perhaps TRBD2 (7 bases). The CDR3 loop spans 15 amino acids. With 6 bases removed from V and 3 bases from J, the gap between germline ends came to 18 bases. Looked up from germline, CDR1 is SNHLY and CDR2 is FYNNEI. The CDR3 here is CASRGGRGVGYEQYF. The CDR3 DNA reads as TGTGCCAGCAGGGGGGGGCGGGGCGTAGGCTACGAGCAGTACTTC.

This chain links TRBV5-6 with TRBJ2-5; D not resolved. The germline V and J ends were trimmed by 0 bases and 1 base, with 7 bases remaining between them. The CDR3 is 14 amino acids. CDR1 and CDR2 (germline): SGHDT, YYEEEE. The chain's CDR3 is CASSLEHLQETQYF. The CDR3 nucleotides are TGTGCCAGCAGCTTGGAACACCTCCAAGAGACCCAGTACTTC.

The sample holds one count of this clone. The J gene is TRBJ2-2, the V gene TRBV15, with D maybe TRBD2 (6 bases). The CDR3 sequence is 15 residues long. The germline gives CDR1 LNHNV, CDR2 YYDKDF (reference sequence). V lost 1 base and J 7 bases, leaving 13 bases between the germline ends. CDR3 loop: CATSRGLAGGGELFF. CDR3 bases: TGTGCCACCAGCAGAGGATTGGCCGGGGGCGGGGAGCTGTTTTTT.

This sequence joins TRBV18 and TRBJ2-7; D perhaps matches TRBD1 (6 bases). Germline CDR1 KGHSH, CDR2 LQKENI. The V end lost 3 bases, the J end lost 5 bases, and 11 bases lay between the germline ends. This CDR3 contains 13 residues. DNA of the CDR3: TGTGCCAGCTCACCCTGGGGGCCCGACGAGCAGTACTTC. Residues: CASSPWGPDEQYF.